This T cell receptor (beta chain) was sequenced in a study of T cells after yellow fever vaccination. Study-wide points: Post-booster repertoires contained most primary-vaccination clones again (96% CD4, 88% CD8). Though it reached lower strength, the secondary response hit its peak faster, day 5 versus 15. Repertoires obtained by FACS sorting could include abundant clonotypes that entered as contaminants from the bulk population.

On this clonotype: Its target is unknown.

By 5'RACE template switching, TCR cDNA was produced, with a universal primer site and UMIs added in the process. TCRdb analysed the 5' RACE reads with MiXCR anew, one entry per CDR3 protein. The data contain 200,000 to 300,000 distinct CDR3 sequences, roughly 13% of them singletons. This receptor was obtained from a man between 25 and 39 years old who received the YFV17D yellow fever vaccine. The specimen comprised CD4+ T cells sorted from PBMCs, sampled 45 days after the yellow fever booster vaccination.

CDR3 in amino acids: CASSPSDYGYEQYF. In DNA form, the CDR3 reads TGTGCCAGCAGCCCCAGTGATTACGGCTACGAGCAGTACTTC. V is TRBV7-8 and J is TRBJ2-7; no reliable D call. Trimming removed 5 bases at V and 3 bases at J, with 14 bases between. The CDR3 runs to 14 residues. In germline, CDR1 is SGHVS, CDR2 FQNEAQ.